This TCR beta chain was captured in a study of cytomegalovirus exposure and HLA in healthy donors. General study points: CMV serostatus was the only immune exposure information that was available.

PCR employed 60 Vbeta and 13 Jbeta primers. Only in-frame clones appear in the TCRdb table, and some are missing; sequencing was by immunoSEQ multiplex PCR. The table records around 130,000 clones, over 75% of them present only once. For this clone: Its antigen is not identified.

The CDR3 totals 14 residues. This TCR derives from a woman between 35 and 50 years old in good health and CMV-seropositive. Material: PBMCs. The rearrangement uses TRBV21-1 and TRBJ1-4; TRBD1 is the table's D call, not checked against the DNA. TRBV21-1 is a recognized pseudogene. This CDR3 is CASIAGESEEKLFF. The CDR3 region has the DNA TGTGCCAGCATCGCAGGGGAGAGTGAGGAAAAACTGTTTTTT.